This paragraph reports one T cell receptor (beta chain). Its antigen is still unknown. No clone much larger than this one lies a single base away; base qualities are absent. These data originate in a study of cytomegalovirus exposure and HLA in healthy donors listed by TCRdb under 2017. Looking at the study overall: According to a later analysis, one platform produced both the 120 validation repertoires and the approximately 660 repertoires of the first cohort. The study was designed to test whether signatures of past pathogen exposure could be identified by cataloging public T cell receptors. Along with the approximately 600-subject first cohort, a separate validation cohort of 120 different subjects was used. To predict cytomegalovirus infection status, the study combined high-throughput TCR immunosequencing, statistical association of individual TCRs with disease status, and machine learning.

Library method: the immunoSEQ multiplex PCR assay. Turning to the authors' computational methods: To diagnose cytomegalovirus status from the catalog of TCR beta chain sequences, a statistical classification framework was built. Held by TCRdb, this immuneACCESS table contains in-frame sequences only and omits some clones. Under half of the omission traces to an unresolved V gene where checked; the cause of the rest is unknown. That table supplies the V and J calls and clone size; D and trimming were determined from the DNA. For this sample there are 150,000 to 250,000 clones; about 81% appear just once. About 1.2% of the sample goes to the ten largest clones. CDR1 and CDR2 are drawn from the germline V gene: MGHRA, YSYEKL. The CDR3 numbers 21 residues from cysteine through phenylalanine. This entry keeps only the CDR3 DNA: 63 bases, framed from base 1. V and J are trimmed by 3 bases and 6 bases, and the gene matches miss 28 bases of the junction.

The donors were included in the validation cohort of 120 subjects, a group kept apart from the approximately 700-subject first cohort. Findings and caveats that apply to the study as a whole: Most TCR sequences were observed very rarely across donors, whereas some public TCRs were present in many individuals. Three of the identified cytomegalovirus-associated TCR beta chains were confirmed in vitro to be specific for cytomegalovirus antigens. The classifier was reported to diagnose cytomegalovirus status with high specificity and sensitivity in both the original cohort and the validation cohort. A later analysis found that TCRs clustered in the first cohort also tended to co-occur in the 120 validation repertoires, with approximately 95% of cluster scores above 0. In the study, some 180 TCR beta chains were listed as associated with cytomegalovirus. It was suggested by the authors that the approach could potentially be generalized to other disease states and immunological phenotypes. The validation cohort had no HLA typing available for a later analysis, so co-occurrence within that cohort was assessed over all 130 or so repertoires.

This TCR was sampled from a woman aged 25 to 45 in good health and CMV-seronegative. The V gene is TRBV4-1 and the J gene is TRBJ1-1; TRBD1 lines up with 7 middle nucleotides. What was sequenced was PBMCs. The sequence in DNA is TGCGCCAGCAGCCACACAATTCCACAGGGGCCGCGGAGGAGTTTCAAGGCTGAAGCTTTCTTT. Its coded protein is CASSHTIPQGPRRSFKAEAFF.